In its sample, the clone carrying this T cell receptor beta chain was seen a few times. Its target is not known. One junction end does not reproduce the germline sequence, and a read error may be involved. A quantitative 5'-RACE method, one with molecular barcodes, was used to make TCR beta libraries. Via MiXCR, TCRdb re-called the 5' RACE reads, giving one row per CDR3 protein. The sample holds 390,000 or so distinct CDR3 sequences, around 24% seen once. The data originate from a study of CD8 T cells in ankylosing spondylitis. Study-wide points: Several highly homologous variants made up a TCR beta motif, and this motif appeared characteristic of ankylosing spondylitis blood.

This clonotype was obtained from a male donor with ankylosing spondylitis. Sequenced input: blood, either unsorted or a sorted T cell fraction (not recorded which).

CDR3 DNA: TGTGCCAGCAGCACAGACATGGGGAACACTGAAGCCTTCTTT. It specifies CASSTDMGNTEAFF. The chain recombines TRBV7-6 with TRBJ1-1; D remains ambiguous. Germline values: CDR1 SGHVS, CDR2 FNYEAQ. There are 14 residues in the CDR3.